This T cell receptor beta chain was sequenced in a study of patients and donors after allogeneic stem cell transplantation. MiXCR was run by TCRdb on the RT-PCR reads, yielding one entry per CDR3 protein. There are about 200,000 distinct CDR3 sequences in the sample; more than 35% occur only once, and roughly 10% lies in the top ten. The TCR was taken from a human donor who was either an allogeneic HSCT recipient or a stem cell or donor lymphocyte infusion donor (not recorded which). It is not recorded whose cells these are; they may come from a transplant donor. The sequenced sample was blood, either unsorted or a sorted T cell fraction (not recorded which).

CDR3 sequence reads: CASSQPRGLNTEAFF. The CDR3 DNA follows: TGTGCCAGCAGCCAACCCCGTGGGTTGAACACTGAAGCTTTCTTT. V gene TRBV3-1 combines with J gene TRBJ1-1; D ambiguous. Germline V gives CDR1 LGHDT, CDR2 YNNKEL (reference sequence). The CDR3 contains 15 residues. V was shortened by 2 bases and J by 0 bases, with 10 bases between the two germline ends.